These T cell receptor beta chains were read from a single sample in a study of shared clonotypes between healthy human individuals. The protocol was immunoSEQ multiplex PCR, while the TCRdb copy is restricted to in-frame clones and leaves out a portion. The profile covers roughly 1.4 million clones, with less than 99% appearing a single time and 0.36% taken by the ten largest. The sample was naive CD4+ T cells sorted from blood. Every receptor here comes from a man aged 25-40 years in good health. CDR3s include the opening cysteine and the closing phenylalanine or tryptophan. The order of the fields is V gene, J gene, CDR3 protein.

v_gene: TRBV10-3
j_gene: TRBJ2-3
CDR3aa: CAIGRGGLTDTQYF

v_gene: TRBV7-2
j_gene: TRBJ2-3
CDR3aa: CASSALGDTQYF

v_gene: TRBV5-1
j_gene: TRBJ2-2
CDR3aa: CASSTDREGGELFF

v_gene: TRBV6-5
j_gene: TRBJ1-4
CDR3aa: CASSYSWTQGEKLFF

v_gene: TRBV6-5
j_gene: TRBJ2-7
CDR3aa: CASSYLRKADEQYF

v_gene: TRBV7-9
j_gene: TRBJ2-1
CDR3aa: CASSLVGLAGVTYNEQFF

v_gene: TRBV15
j_gene: TRBJ2-7
CDR3aa: CATSPRSGGMHYEQYF

v_gene: TRBV10-3
j_gene: TRBJ1-4
CDR3aa: CAISESPRRELFF

v_gene: TRBV15
j_gene: TRBJ2-7
CDR3aa: CATSSSHPGQGDWRYYEQYF

v_gene: TRBV9
j_gene: TRBJ2-7
CDR3aa: CASSAAAGTQFEQYF

v_gene: TRBV2
j_gene: TRBJ2-7
CDR3aa: CASIQLAGVSHEQYF

v_gene: TRBV6-5
j_gene: TRBJ1-1
CDR3aa: CASTRGTKNTEAFF

v_gene: TRBV15
j_gene: TRBJ2-4
CDR3aa: CATSRDQMLTDLAKNIQYF

v_gene: TRBV9
j_gene: TRBJ2-3
CDR3aa: CASSPLSGHTDTQYF

v_gene: TRBV29-1
j_gene: TRBJ2-5
CDR3aa: CSVDTGRETQYF

v_gene: TRBV27
j_gene: TRBJ1-5
CDR3aa: CASRRTGDNQPQHF

v_gene: TRBV28
j_gene: TRBJ2-7
CDR3aa: CASSPGGGGVSYEQYF

v_gene: TRBV9
j_gene: TRBJ2-1
CDR3aa: CASSATGTSHEQFF

v_gene: TRBV29-1
j_gene: TRBJ2-3
CDR3aa: CSGAGGSGTDTQYF

v_gene: TRBV19
j_gene: TRBJ2-7
CDR3aa: CASSERQGTHEQYF

v_gene: TRBV5-6
j_gene: TRBJ1-1
CDR3aa: CASSSPSTGTSGAFF

v_gene: TRBV5-1
j_gene: TRBJ2-7
CDR3aa: CASSPGTSGEQYF

v_gene: TRBV2
j_gene: TRBJ1-1
CDR3aa: CASSGYNPTEAFF

v_gene: TRBV11-2
j_gene: TRBJ1-1
CDR3aa: CASSFHTKSEAFF

v_gene: TRBV12-5
j_gene: TRBJ1-2
CDR3aa: CASGLGTSGGSYGYTF

v_gene: TRBV18
j_gene: TRBJ2-3
CDR3aa: CASSDRTSGRADTQYF

v_gene: TRBV5-5
j_gene: TRBJ1-2
CDR3aa: CASSLEDRAPLYGYTF